The 29 T cell receptor beta chains below all came from one sample that was sequenced in a study of beta chain features in type 1 diabetes. Sequencing targeted expressed TCRB transcripts, as all isolated RNA had been reverse transcribed. Sequencing was performed with immunoSEQ multiplex PCR; in TCRdb, only in-frame clones are kept and a portion is missing. The sample gives hundreds of thousands of clones, around 15% of which show up once; under 0.095% is in the top ten. The sample comprised naive CD4+ T cells from blood. These receptors all stem from a man aged 18 to 35 in good health.

A note on this clone: Other DNA sequences in this sample translate to the same CDR3. J is TRBJ1-5 and V is TRBV5-1; 8 nucleotides match TRBD1. V dropped 0 bases and J dropped 7; count of bases not matched to a gene: 6. Germline V lookup: CDR1 SGHRS, CDR2 YFSETQ. The CDR3 length is 15 residues. CDR3 region: CASSLGQGLNQPQHF. The CDR3 region has the DNA TGCGCCAGCAGCTTGGGACAGGGGTTGAACCAGCCCCAGCATTTT.

This clone has more than one count but fewer than ten. The V and J genes are TRBV29-1 and TRBJ2-3; 7 bases match TRBD1. J lost 5 bases, V lost 6 bases, and 5 bases had no gene match. CDR3 length: 12 residues. Per germline, CDR1 SQVTM and CDR2 ANQGSEA. The CDR3 DNA sequence: TGCAGCGTCGACCCAGGGGGAGATACGCAGTATTTT. Protein: CSVDPGGDTQYF.

This clone was seen only a few times. The CDR3 sequence: CASSSPDRMNTEAFF. CDR3 sequence (DNA): TGTGCCAGCAGTTCCCCGGACAGGATGAACACTGAAGCTTTCTTT. V usage is TRBV28 and J usage is TRBJ1-1, with 7 bases that match TRBD1. Trimming removed 4 bases from V and 0 bases from J; junction bases left unmatched: 5. Germline V gives CDR1 MDHEN, CDR2 SYDVKM. CDR3 length: 15 amino acids.

The rearrangement joins TRBV11-3 to TRBJ1-2; unclear D gene. V lost 1 base, J lost 1 base, and 7 bases lay in between. The CDR3 spans 14 residues. Germline V CDR1 and CDR2: SGHNT, YENEEA. This CDR3 is CASSLVAVNYGYTF. The CDR3 region has the DNA TGTGCCAGCAGCTTAGTGGCGGTTAACTATGGCTACACCTTC.

V and J are TRBV7-7 and TRBJ1-5; D is ambiguous. This CDR3 is 11 amino acids long. Germline V gene lookup returns CDR1 SSHAT and CDR2 FNYEAQ (reference sequence). The CDR3 reads CASGNNQPQHF. Here the CDR3 DNA reads TGTGCTAGCGGGAACAATCAGCCCCAGCATTTT.

The chain links TRBV6-6 to TRBJ2-5; unclear D gene. This CDR3 spans 16 amino acids. V lost 2 bases, J lost 3 bases, and 16 bases lay in between. CDR1 MNHNY and CDR2 SVGAGI come from the germline V gene (reference sequence). The CDR3 here is CASSYPLGNLEETQYF. For the CDR3, the DNA is TGTGCCAGCAGTTACCCTCTCGGCAATTTAGAAGAGACCCAGTACTTC.

This chain joins TRBV9 and TRBJ2-5; no clear D gene. The germline V gene has CDR1 SGDLS and CDR2 YYNGEE. Deletions cut 3 bases from V and 7 bases from J, with 10 bases between. The CDR3 has 12 residues. The chain's CDR3 is CASSGTQSTQYF. CDR3 bases: TGTGCCAGCAGCGGGACCCAGTCGACCCAGTACTTC.

A few counts support this clone. The J gene is TRBJ2-6, the V gene TRBV7-9, with D uncertain. Germline CDR1 SEHNR, CDR2 FQNEAQ (reference sequence). Trimming shortened V by 1 base and J by 2 bases, and 9 bases separated the two germline ends. The CDR3 length is 16 residues. CDR3 sequence reads: CASSLERLAGANVLTF. CDR3 DNA sequence: TGTGCCAGCAGCTTAGAAAGGCTGGCTGGGGCCAACGTCCTGACTTTC.

The chain recombines TRBV19 with TRBJ1-5; TRBD1 matches 10 bases. The CDR3 has 14 residues. Germline CDR1 reads LNHDA; CDR2 reads SQIVND (reference sequence). With V trimmed by 7 bases and J by 7 bases, 7 bases remained unmatched. The CDR3 sequence: CASMKGQGIQPQHF. CDR3 in DNA: TGTGCCAGTATGAAGGGACAGGGGATCCAGCCCCAGCATTTT. Filled out from reference TRBV19 and TRBJ1-5, the complete variable domain reads DGGITQSPKYLFRKEGQNVTLSCEQNLNHDAMYWYRQDPGQGLRLIYYSQIVNDFQKGDIAEGYSVSREKKESFPLTVTSAQKNPTAFYLCASMKGQGIQPQHFGDGTRLSIL.

Only a few counts were recorded for this clone. The chain recombines TRBV5-4 with TRBJ1-6, with unresolved D. V was clipped by 6 bases and J by 14 bases, with 12 bases between them. The CDR3 length is 11 residues. From germline, CDR1 is SGHNT and CDR2 YYREEE (reference sequence). Here the CDR3 reads CASTYRGTLHF. The DNA for the CDR3 is TGTGCCAGCACCTACCGCGGGACCCTCCACTTT. Drawing the rest from reference TRBV5-4 and TRBJ1-6, the complete variable domain is ETGVTQSPTHLIKTRGQQVTLRCSSQSGHNTVSWYQQALGQGPQFIFQYYREEENGRGNFPPRFSGLQFPNYSSELNVNALELDDSALYLCASTYRGTLHFGNGTRLTVT.

The sample holds a few counts of this clone. The V and J genes are TRBV11-2 and TRBJ2-1; 7 bases line up with TRBD1. Germline CDR1 SGHAT, CDR2 FQNNGV. V was clipped by 5 bases and J by 0 bases; unmatched bases: 7. The length of the CDR3 is 16 residues. CDR3 nucleotide sequence: TGTGCCAGCAGCACGACAGGGTTAAGCTCCTACAATGAGCAGTTCTTC. Its translation is CASSTTGLSSYNEQFF.

V usage is TRBV2 and J usage is TRBJ2-6; possible D gene TRBD1, 6 bases. The V gene's germline CDR1 is SNHLY and CDR2 FYNNEI. This CDR3 is 17 amino acids long. V gave up 0 bases and J gave up 4 bases, with 13 bases separating them. CDR3 sequence (DNA): TGTGCCAGCAGTGAAGCGCATAGGGGGTTAGGGGCCAACGTCCTGACTTTC. This translates into CASSEAHRGLGANVLTF.

This chain connects TRBV7-2 to TRBJ2-1; 13 bases agree with TRBD2. Germline V lookup: CDR1 SGHTA, CDR2 FQGNSA. V shed 5 bases, J shed 9 bases, and the junction held 7 bases outside the gene matches. This CDR3 contains 15 residues. The CDR3 coding sequence is TGTGCCAGCAGCGCGGGACTAGCGGGAACTTCTGAGCAGTTCTTC. Translated: CASSAGLAGTSEQFF.

The chain recombines TRBV7-2 with TRBJ1-1, with a tentative D call TRBD1 (5 bases). Germline V CDR1 and CDR2: SGHTA, FQGNSA. The CDR3 length is 14 residues. V was shortened by 0 bases and J by 5 bases, with 10 bases between the two germline ends. CDR3 nucleotides: TGTGCCAGCAGCTTAGCGCGGGGGTTGACTGAAGCTTTCTTT. It is translated as CASSLARGLTEAFF.

A few counts support this clone. Different DNA sequences within this sample yield the same CDR3. This chain joins TRBV7-3 and TRBJ1-2, with 11 bases aligning to TRBD1. The CDR3 extends over 15 amino acids. Germline CDR1 SGHTA, CDR2 FQGTGA. With V trimmed by 5 bases and J by 4 bases, 6 bases remained unmatched. CDR3 region: CASSLGQGASYGYTF. DNA for the CDR3: TGTGCCAGCAGCCTAGGACAGGGGGCAAGCTATGGCTACACCTTC.

This clone was observed a handful of times. This CDR3 reads CASSLDWELEAFF. Written as DNA, the CDR3 is TGTGCCAGCAGCTTAGACTGGGAGCTTGAAGCTTTCTTT. The rearrangement uses TRBV7-2 and TRBJ1-1; D is undetermined. Per germline, CDR1 SGHTA and CDR2 FQGNSA. This CDR3 region has 13 residues. Trimming removed 1 base from V and 7 bases from J, with 10 bases in between.

This clone was seen more than once but under ten times. The chain joins TRBV7-2 to TRBJ2-2; D is possibly TRBD1 or TRBD2 (5 bases each). The CDR3 sequence is 19 residues long. Germline assignment: CDR1 SGHTA and CDR2 FQGNSA. V was shortened by 1 base and J by 15 bases, with 33 bases between the two germline ends. CDR3 in amino acids: CASSLEMGRLAERASLVFF. Here the CDR3 DNA reads TGTGCCAGCAGCTTAGAGATGGGGCGGCTAGCTGAGCGAGCGAGCTTGGTGTTTTTT.

This clone was counted only a few times. This chain uses TRBV7-9 with TRBJ2-7; D not certain. The germline V and J ends were trimmed by 5 bases and 1 base, with 9 bases remaining between them. The CDR3 consists of 13 residues. Germline V lookup: CDR1 SEHNR, CDR2 FQNEAQ (reference sequence). This chain's CDR3 is CASSPTRSYEQYF. The CDR3 DNA is TGTGCCAGCAGCCCGACTCGGTCCTACGAGCAGTACTTC.

The J gene is TRBJ2-7, the V gene TRBV28; D gene unclear. The CDR3 contains 12 residues. Trimming took 5 bases from V and 6 from J, leaving 11 bases between them. The germline CDR1 and CDR2 sequences are MDHEN and SYDVKM. CDR3: CASSGVQREQYF. CDR3 sequence (DNA): TGTGCCAGCAGTGGGGTTCAGCGCGAGCAGTACTTC.

This clone occurred a few times. The rearrangement links TRBV14 to TRBJ2-6, with 9 nucleotides matching TRBD1. CDR1 is SGHDN and CDR2 is FVKESK in the germline V gene. Trimming took 1 base from V and 3 from J; bases not matched to a gene: 10. CDR3 length: 19 residues. Here the CDR3 reads CASSQAVGQGKYGANVLTF. CDR3 in DNA: TGTGCCAGCAGCCAAGCAGTAGGACAGGGGAAATATGGGGCCAACGTCCTGACTTTC. Full variable domain (remainder filled in from reference TRBV14 and TRBJ2-6): EAGVTQFPSHSVIEKGQTVTLRCDPISGHDNLYWYRRVMGKEIKFLLHFVKESKQDESGMPNNRFLAERTGGTYSTLKVQPAELEDSGVYFCASSQAVGQGKYGANVLTFGAGSRLTVL.

This clone was picked up a small number of times. This chain joins TRBV19 and TRBJ2-3, with 7 bases aligning to TRBD2. Germline V lookup: CDR1 LNHDA, CDR2 SQIVND (reference sequence). V trimming: 5 bases; J trimming: 2 bases; junction bases outside the gene matches: 4. The CDR3 length is 14 residues. The CDR3 bases are TGTGCCAGTAGTGCTCGGGAGGCCACAGATACGCAGTATTTT. Amino acid sequence: CASSAREATDTQYF.

This clone was seen a few times. This CDR3 is also generated by other DNA sequences in the sample. The chain joins TRBV20-1 to TRBJ1-2; D unclear. The CDR3 is made up of 9 amino acids. Trimming cost V 3 bases and J 8 bases, with 4 bases left between them. Germline values: CDR1 DFQATT, CDR2 SNEGSKA (reference sequence). CDR3 sequence (DNA): TGCAGTGCTAGTGACGGCTACACCTTC. This sequence encodes CSASDGYTF.

The chain links TRBV28 to TRBJ2-6; D is ambiguous. This CDR3 has 16 amino acids. Per germline, CDR1 MDHEN and CDR2 SYDVKM. V gave up 1 base and J gave up 3 bases, with 10 bases separating them. DNA of the CDR3: TGTGCCAGCAGTTTATTCGGCCTCGGTGGGGCCAACGTCCTGACTTTC. Translated, it gives CASSLFGLGGANVLTF.

This clone has a handful of counts. The chain employs TRBV28 and TRBJ2-7; TRBD2 matches at 7 bases. Trimming cost V 6 bases and J 3 bases; bases outside gene matches: 11. The CDR3 contains 15 residues. The germline gives CDR1 MDHEN, CDR2 SYDVKM. CDR3 sequence reads: CASSQSRGGYYEQYF. The CDR3 DNA sequence: TGTGCCAGCAGCCAATCTCGGGGAGGGTACTACGAGCAGTACTTC.

This chain links TRBV5-1 with TRBJ2-3; 11 positions agree with TRBD2. CDR3 length: 14 amino acids. Trimming took 3 bases from V and 6 from J; bases not matched to a gene: 3. CDR1 is SGHRS, CDR2 YFSETQ, per germline. This CDR3 reads CASSSTSGDDTQYF. The DNA of the CDR3 is TGCGCCAGCAGCTCGACTAGCGGGGATGATACGCAGTATTTT.

This chain uses TRBV14 with TRBJ2-5; D unclear. With 5 bases removed from V and 0 bases from J, the gap between germline ends came to 13 bases. Germline V gene data show CDR1 as SGHDN and CDR2 as FVKESK. CDR3 size: 15 residues. The chain's CDR3 is CASSIKAYYQETQYF. Written as DNA, the CDR3 is TGTGCCAGCAGCATTAAAGCCTATTACCAAGAGACCCAGTACTTC. Combining the CDR3 with reference TRBV14 and TRBJ2-5 gives the whole variable domain EAGVTQFPSHSVIEKGQTVTLRCDPISGHDNLYWYRRVMGKEIKFLLHFVKESKQDESGMPNNRFLAERTGGTYSTLKVQPAELEDSGVYFCASSIKAYYQETQYFGPGTRLLVL.

This chain connects TRBV7-3 to TRBJ1-2; 8 bases are shared with TRBD1. Per germline, CDR1 SGHTA and CDR2 FQGTGA. V lost 5 bases, J lost 2 bases, and 4 bases stayed unmatched. The CDR3 spans 14 residues. The CDR3 DNA is TGTGCCAGCAGCCCGTCAGGGGGCAACTATGGCTACACCTTC. As protein: CASSPSGGNYGYTF.

This clone was detected a few times. V and J are TRBV30 and TRBJ1-2; 8 bases align to TRBD1. CDR1 is GTSNPN, CDR2 SVGIG, per germline (reference sequence). The CDR3 spans 12 residues. With V trimmed by 2 bases and J by 4 bases, 0 bases remained unmatched. The DNA of the CDR3 is TGTGCCTGGAGTACAGGGGGCTATGGCTACACCTTC. This sequence encodes CAWSTGGYGYTF.

The chain carries TRBV9 and TRBJ1-4; the D gene is possibly TRBD1 (5 bases). The CDR3 runs to 17 residues. With 0 bases removed from V and 2 bases from J, the gap between germline ends came to 14 bases. In germline, CDR1 is SGDLS, CDR2 YYNGEE. CDR3 coding DNA: TGTGCCAGCAGCGTAGGGGCCCTCGGGGGGACTAATGAAAAACTGTTTTTT. The encoded protein is CASSVGALGGTNEKLFF.